This TCR beta chain was obtained from a study of PD-1 blockade in classical Hodgkin lymphoma. Whole-study findings and limits: Some patients started nivolumab under 1 year after ASCT, and they were excluded. Causes of the repertoire differences remain undefined, possibly disease activity or prior therapy. Prior to therapy, complete responders displayed diversity much like that of newly diagnosed patients. Newly diagnosed patients reportedly had lower baseline TCR diversity than healthy donors.

For this clone: Its matching antigen is unknown.

Assay: immunoSEQ multiplex PCR; the TCRdb copy retains only in-frame clones and omits some. The sample yields 5,500 to 7,000 clones, 82% seen once. After autologous stem cell transplantation all patients relapsed, and prior brentuximab vedotin exposure differed between cohorts. Thawed PBMCs supplied CD8+ T cells via magnetic negative selection. Per the germline V gene, CDR1 is SGHTA and CDR2 is FQGTGA. After removal of 2 bases from V and 3 bases from J, the junction contained 0 bases not matched to a gene. CDR3 length equals 14 residues. The sample here was CD8+ T cells from blood, taken at baseline. The source of this sequence is a human donor with classical Hodgkin lymphoma. This chain joins TRBV7-3 and TRBJ1-3; 8 nucleotides align to TRBD1. The CDR3 region has the DNA TGTGCCAGCAGCTTAGGGACAGGTGGAAACACCATATATTTT. Protein: CASSLGTGGNTIYF.